This T cell receptor (beta chain) originates from a study of cytomegalovirus exposure and HLA in healthy donors. At the level of the study: Some 85 million unique TCRs from HLA-typed donors were held in an early data release.

CDR1 and CDR2 from the germline V gene are MDHEN and SYDVKM. The CDR3 is made up of 17 amino acids. J lost 7 bases, V lost 3 bases, and 8 bases had no gene match. In the PCR, 60 Vbeta and 13 Jbeta primers were used. Measured with immunoSEQ multiplex PCR; TCRdb has only the in-frame clones, and not every one. The sample has approximately 190,000 clones, more than 75% seen once. This chain links TRBV28 with TRBJ2-2; 13 bases match TRBD2. This sequence was found in a woman under 30 in good health and CMV-seronegative. The sequencing sample was made of PBMCs. The CDR3 spells CASSFWTSGSRDGELFF. The CDR3 DNA sequence: TGTGCCAGCAGTTTTTGGACTAGCGGGAGTAGGGACGGGGAGCTGTTTTTT.